These 6 T cell receptor beta chains came from one sample sequenced in a study of beta chain features in type 1 diabetes. The investigators reverse transcribed all of the isolated RNA, so they sequenced expressed TCRB transcripts. Method: immunoSEQ multiplex PCR; TCRdb's copy keeps in-frame clones and lacks some. The data show hundreds of thousands of clones, roughly 30% seen once. Sequenced: naive CD4+ T cells from blood. These receptors all stem from a man between 18 and 35 years old in good health.

This CDR3 reads CSVGGANGYTF. CDR3 DNA: TGCAGCGTGGGAGGCGCAAATGGCTACACCTTC. The V call is TRBV29-1, the J call TRBJ1-2; D uncertain. Trimming cost V 6 bases and J 6 bases, with 11 bases left between them. CDR1 and CDR2 from the germline V gene are SQVTM and ANQGSEA. The length of the CDR3 is 11 residues.

V and J are TRBV7-2 and TRBJ2-7; 7 bases agree with TRBD2. V lost 1 base, J lost 3 bases, and 0 bases stayed unmatched. The CDR3 is 13 residues long. Germline V gives CDR1 SGHTA, CDR2 FQGNSA. The chain's CDR3 is CASSLGDYYEQYF. Written as DNA, the CDR3 is TGTGCCAGCAGCTTAGGGGACTACTACGAGCAGTACTTC. The entire variable domain, with the rest obtained from reference TRBV7-2 and TRBJ2-7, is as follows: GAGVSQSPSNKVTEKGKDVELRCDPISGHTALYWYRQSLGQGLEFLIYFQGNSAPDKSGLPSDRFSAERTGGSVSTLTIQRTQQEDSAVYLCASSLGDYYEQYFGPGTRLTVT.

This clone was counted only a few times. This chain uses TRBV5-1 with TRBJ2-5; D remains unclear. Germline V lookup: CDR1 SGHRS, CDR2 YFSETQ. CDR3 length equals 14 residues. Trimming stripped 0 bases from V and 8 bases from J, with 14 bases between. The CDR3: CASSLEGPQGTQYF. The CDR3 DNA reads as TGCGCCAGCAGCTTGGAGGGCCCCCAAGGAACCCAGTACTTC.

This chain joins TRBV9 and TRBJ2-7, with 7 nucleotides matching TRBD1. CDR3 length equals 15 residues. Germline CDR1 and CDR2: SGDLS and YYNGEE. The junction had 7 bases not matched to a gene; V was cut back by 3 bases and J by 1 base. CDR3 coding DNA: TGTGCCAGCAGCGAAGGGGGCCATCTGTCCTACGAGCAGTACTTC. Its protein product is CASSEGGHLSYEQYF.

J is TRBJ2-3 and V is TRBV5-1; TRBD1 matches 9 bases. CDR1 is SGHRS, CDR2 YFSETQ, per germline. The ends lost 4 bases at V and 4 bases at J; junction bases unmatched: 10. This CDR3 is built from 16 residues. CDR3 loop: CASSPRDRVFPDTQYF. The CDR3 nucleotides are TGCGCCAGCAGCCCCAGGGACAGGGTTTTTCCAGATACGCAGTATTTT.

Comment on this clone: This clone may be a read error of a much larger clone one base away. The rearrangement uses TRBV11-3 and TRBJ2-3; the D is unclear. This CDR3 has 13 amino acids. Germline V gives CDR1 SGHNT, CDR2 YENEEA. Trimming removed 2 bases at V and 3 bases at J, with 6 bases between. The CDR3 DNA sequence: TGTGCCAGCAGCTTATCTGGAACAGATACGCAGTATTTT. Translation gives CASSLSGTDTQYF.